This T cell receptor (beta chain) was documented in a study of cytomegalovirus exposure and HLA in healthy donors. With regard to this clone: The target antigen is unknown.

Per the germline V gene, CDR1 is MGHDK and CDR2 is SYGVNS. The CDR3 covers 11 residues. The V gene lost 6 bases and the J gene lost 6 bases, with 9 bases spanning the gap. Amplification used 60 Vbeta primers and 13 Jbeta primers. Profiling relied on immunoSEQ multiplex PCR, and the TCRdb table lists in-frame clones only, not all of them. Of roughly 100,000 clones in the sample, 60% to 80% are singletons; the top ten hold 2.8%. Study observations and caveats: TCR beta chains associated with HLA were, in a later analysis, more clonally expanded than equally common others. As a later analysis showed, a missense DCLRE1C variant was linked to trimming of TCR beta V- and J-genes. CMV serostatus was the only immune exposure information that was available.

Sequences were obtained from PBMCs. This TCR was sampled from a female donor in good health and CMV-seronegative. V usage is TRBV25-1 and J usage is TRBJ2-7; D not certain. CDR3 in DNA: TGTGCCAGCAGCTTAGTTGGCGAGCAGTACTTC. Protein sequence: CASSLVGEQYF.